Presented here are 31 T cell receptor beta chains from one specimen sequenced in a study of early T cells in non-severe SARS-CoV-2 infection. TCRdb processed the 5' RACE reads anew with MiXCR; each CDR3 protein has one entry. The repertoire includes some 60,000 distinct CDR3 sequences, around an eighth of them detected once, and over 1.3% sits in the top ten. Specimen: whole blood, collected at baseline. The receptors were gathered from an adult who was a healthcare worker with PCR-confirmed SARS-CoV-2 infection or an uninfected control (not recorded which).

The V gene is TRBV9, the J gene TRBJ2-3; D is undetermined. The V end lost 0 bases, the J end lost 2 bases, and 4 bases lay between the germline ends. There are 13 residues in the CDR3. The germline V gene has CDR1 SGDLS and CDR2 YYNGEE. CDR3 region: CASSVVATDTQYF. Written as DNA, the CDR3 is TGTGCCAGCAGCGTAGTTGCCACAGATACGCAGTATTTT. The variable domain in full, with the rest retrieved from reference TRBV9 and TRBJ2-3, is DSGVTQTPKHLITATGQRVTLRCSPRSGDLSVYWYQQSLDQGLQFLIQYYNGEERAKGNILERFSAQQFPDLHSELNLSSLELGDSALYFCASSVVATDTQYFGPGTRLTVL.

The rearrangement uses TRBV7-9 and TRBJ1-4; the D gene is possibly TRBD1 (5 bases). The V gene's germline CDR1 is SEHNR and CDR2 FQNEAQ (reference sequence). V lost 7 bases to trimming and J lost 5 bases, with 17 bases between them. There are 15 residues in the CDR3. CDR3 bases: TGTGCCAGCACCTCTTTGACGGGACCAAATGAAAAACTGTTTTTT. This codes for CASTSLTGPNEKLFF.

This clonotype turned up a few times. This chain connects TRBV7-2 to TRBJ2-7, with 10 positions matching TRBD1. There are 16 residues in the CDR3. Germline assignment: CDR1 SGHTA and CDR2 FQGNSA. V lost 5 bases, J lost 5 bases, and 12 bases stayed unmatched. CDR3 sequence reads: CASSARQGARSDEQYF. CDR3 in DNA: TGTGCCAGCAGCGCACGACAGGGGGCAAGGTCTGACGAGCAGTACTTC.

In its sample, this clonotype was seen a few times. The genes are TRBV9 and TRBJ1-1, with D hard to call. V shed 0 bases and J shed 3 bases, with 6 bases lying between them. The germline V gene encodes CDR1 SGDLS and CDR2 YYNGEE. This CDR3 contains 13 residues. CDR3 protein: CASSVAPDTEAFF. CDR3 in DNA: TGTGCCAGCAGCGTAGCTCCGGACACTGAAGCTTTCTTT. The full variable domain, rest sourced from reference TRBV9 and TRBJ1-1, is DSGVTQTPKHLITATGQRVTLRCSPRSGDLSVYWYQQSLDQGLQFLIQYYNGEERAKGNILERFSAQQFPDLHSELNLSSLELGDSALYFCASSVAPDTEAFFGQGTRLTVV.

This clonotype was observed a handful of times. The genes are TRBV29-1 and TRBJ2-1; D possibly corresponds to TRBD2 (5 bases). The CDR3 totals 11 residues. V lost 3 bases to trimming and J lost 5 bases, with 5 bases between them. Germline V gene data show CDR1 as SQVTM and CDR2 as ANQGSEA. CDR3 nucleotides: TGCAGCGTTGACGGGGACAATGAGCAGTTCTTC. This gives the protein CSVDGDNEQFF.

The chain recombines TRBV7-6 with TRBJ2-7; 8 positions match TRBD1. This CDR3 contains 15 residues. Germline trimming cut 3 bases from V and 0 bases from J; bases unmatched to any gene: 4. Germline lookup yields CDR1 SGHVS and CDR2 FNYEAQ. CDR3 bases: TGTGCCAGCAGCTTCGGGACAGGCGTCTCCTACGAGCAGTACTTC. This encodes CASSFGTGVSYEQYF. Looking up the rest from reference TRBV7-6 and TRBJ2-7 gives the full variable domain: GAGVSQSPRYKVTKRGQDVALRCDPISGHVSLYWYRQALGQGPEFLTYFNYEAQQDKSGLPNDRFSAERPEGSISTLTIQRTEQRDSAMYRCASSFGTGVSYEQYFGPGTRLTVT.

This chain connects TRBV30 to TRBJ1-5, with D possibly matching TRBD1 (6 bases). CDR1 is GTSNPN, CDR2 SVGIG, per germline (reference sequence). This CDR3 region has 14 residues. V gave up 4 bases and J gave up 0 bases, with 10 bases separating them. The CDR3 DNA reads TGTGCCTGGACACAGGGCTATAGCAATCAGCCCCAGCATTTT. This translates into CAWTQGYSNQPQHF.

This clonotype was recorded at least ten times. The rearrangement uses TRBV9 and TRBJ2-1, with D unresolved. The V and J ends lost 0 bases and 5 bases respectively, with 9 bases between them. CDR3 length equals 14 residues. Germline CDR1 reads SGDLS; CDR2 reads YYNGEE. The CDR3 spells CASSVGGNDNEQFF. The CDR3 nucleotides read TGTGCCAGCAGCGTAGGGGGTAACGACAATGAGCAGTTCTTC.

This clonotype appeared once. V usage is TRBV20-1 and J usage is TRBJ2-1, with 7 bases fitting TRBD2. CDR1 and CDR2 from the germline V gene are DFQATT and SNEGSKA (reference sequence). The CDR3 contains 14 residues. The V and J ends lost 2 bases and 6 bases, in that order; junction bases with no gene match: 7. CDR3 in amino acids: CSARIHSSGNEQFF. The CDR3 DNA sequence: TGCAGTGCTAGAATTCATTCTAGCGGCAATGAGCAGTTCTTC.

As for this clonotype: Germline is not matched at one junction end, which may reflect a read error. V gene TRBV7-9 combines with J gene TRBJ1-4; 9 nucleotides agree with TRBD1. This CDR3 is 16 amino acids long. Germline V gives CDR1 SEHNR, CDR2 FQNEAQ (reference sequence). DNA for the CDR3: TGTGGCAGCAGCCCTTGGGACAGGGTTAGGGGTGAAAAACTGTTTTTT. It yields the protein CGSSPWDRVRGEKLFF.

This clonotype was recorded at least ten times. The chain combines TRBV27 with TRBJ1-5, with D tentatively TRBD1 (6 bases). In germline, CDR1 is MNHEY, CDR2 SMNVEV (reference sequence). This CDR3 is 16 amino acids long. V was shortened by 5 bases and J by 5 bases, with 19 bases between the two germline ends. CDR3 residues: CASSPRAGTMDQPQHF. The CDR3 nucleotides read TGTGCCAGCAGTCCGAGAGCCGGGACAATGGATCAGCCCCAGCATTTT.

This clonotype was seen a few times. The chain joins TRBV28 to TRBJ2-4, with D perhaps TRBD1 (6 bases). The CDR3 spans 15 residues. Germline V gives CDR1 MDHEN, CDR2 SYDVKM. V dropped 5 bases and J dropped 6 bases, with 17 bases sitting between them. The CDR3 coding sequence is TGTGCCAGCAGTCCCGGGCCGGTACAGGGAAACATTCAGTACTTC. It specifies CASSPGPVQGNIQYF.

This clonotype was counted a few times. In DNA form, the CDR3 reads TGTGCCAGCCAGGGACAGTCTTTGATCGGCTACACCTTC. Protein: CASQGQSLIGYTF. The rearrangement links TRBV25-1 to TRBJ1-2, with 7 positions matching TRBD1. CDR1 MGHDK and CDR2 SYGVNS come from the germline V gene. Trimming removed 8 bases from V and 8 bases from J; junction bases left unmatched: 11. The CDR3 runs 13 residues.

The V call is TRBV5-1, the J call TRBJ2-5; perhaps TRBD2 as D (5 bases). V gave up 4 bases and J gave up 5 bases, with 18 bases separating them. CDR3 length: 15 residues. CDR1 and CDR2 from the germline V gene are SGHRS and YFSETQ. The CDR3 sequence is CASSRSRGPRETQYF. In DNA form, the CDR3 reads TGCGCCAGCAGCCGCTCCAGAGGGCCGAGGGAGACCCAGTACTTC.

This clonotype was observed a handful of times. The CDR3 nucleotides are TGCGCCAGCAGCCAAGTGGTATCGACTGAGGGCGGGAGGGATTCCTACGAGCAGTACTTC. Its translation is CASSQVVSTEGGRDSYEQYF. V and J are TRBV4-1 and TRBJ2-7, with 9 bases identical to TRBD2. The CDR3 totals 20 residues. J gave up 1 base and V 1 base, and 17 bases lay outside the gene matches. CDR1 is MGHRA and CDR2 is YSYEKL in the germline V gene.

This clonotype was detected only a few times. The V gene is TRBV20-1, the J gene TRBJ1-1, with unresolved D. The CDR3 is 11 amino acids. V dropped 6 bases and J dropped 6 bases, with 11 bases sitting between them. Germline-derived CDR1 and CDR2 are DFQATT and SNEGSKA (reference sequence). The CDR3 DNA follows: TGCAGTGCCGTTTTTCTCGCTGAAGCTTTCTTT. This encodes CSAVFLAEAFF.

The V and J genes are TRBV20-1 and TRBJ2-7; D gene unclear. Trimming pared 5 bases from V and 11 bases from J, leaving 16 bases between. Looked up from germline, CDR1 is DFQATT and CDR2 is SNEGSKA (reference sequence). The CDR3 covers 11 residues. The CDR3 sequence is CSAQIMDEKYF. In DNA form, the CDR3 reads TGCAGTGCTCAGATCATGGATGAAAAGTACTTC.

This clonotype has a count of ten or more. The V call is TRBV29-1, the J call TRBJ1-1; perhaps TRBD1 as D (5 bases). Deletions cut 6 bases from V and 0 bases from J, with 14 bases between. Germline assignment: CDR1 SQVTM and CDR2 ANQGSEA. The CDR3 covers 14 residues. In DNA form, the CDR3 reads TGCAGCGTATCGGACAAACCTTTGAACACTGAAGCTTTCTTT. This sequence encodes CSVSDKPLNTEAFF.

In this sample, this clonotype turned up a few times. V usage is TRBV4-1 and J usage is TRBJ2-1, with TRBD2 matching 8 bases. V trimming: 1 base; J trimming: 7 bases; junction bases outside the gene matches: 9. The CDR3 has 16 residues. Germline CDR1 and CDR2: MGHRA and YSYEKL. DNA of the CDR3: TGCGCCAGCAGCCAAGGGGAACGGGAGGGCCTTAATGAGCAGTTCTTC. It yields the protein CASSQGEREGLNEQFF.

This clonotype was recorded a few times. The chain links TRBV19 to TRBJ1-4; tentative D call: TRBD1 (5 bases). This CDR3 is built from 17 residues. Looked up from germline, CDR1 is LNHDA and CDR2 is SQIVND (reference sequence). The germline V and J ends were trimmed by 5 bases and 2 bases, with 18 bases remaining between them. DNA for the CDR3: TGTGCCAGTAGTTCCCGGGACGGACGGTACACTAATGAAAAACTGTTTTTT. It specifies CASSSRDGRYTNEKLFF.

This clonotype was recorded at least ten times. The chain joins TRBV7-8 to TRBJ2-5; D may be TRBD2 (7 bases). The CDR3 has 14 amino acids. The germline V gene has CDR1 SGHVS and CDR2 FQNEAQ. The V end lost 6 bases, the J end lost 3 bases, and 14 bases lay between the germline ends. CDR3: CASRKGGGEETQYF. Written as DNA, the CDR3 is TGTGCCAGCAGAAAAGGGGGAGGGGAAGAGACCCAGTACTTC.

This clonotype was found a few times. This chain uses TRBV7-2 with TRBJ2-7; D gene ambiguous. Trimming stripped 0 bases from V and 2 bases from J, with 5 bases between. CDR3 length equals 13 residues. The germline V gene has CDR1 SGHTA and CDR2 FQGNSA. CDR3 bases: TGTGCCAGCAGCTTAGCACAGACCTACGAGCAGTACTTC. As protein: CASSLAQTYEQYF.

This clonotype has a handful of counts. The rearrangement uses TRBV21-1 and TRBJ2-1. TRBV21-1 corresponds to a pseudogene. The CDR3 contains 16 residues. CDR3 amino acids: CASSNPARSSYNEQFF. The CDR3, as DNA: TGTGCCAGCAGCAATCCAGCGCGGTCCTCCTACAATGAGCAGTTCTTC.

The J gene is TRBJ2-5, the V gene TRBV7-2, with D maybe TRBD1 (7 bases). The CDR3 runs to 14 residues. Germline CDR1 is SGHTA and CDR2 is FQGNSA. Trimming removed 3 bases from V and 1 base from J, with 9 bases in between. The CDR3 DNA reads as TGTGCCAGCAGCTTCCAGGGGGGCCAAGAGACCCAGTACTTC. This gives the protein CASSFQGGQETQYF.

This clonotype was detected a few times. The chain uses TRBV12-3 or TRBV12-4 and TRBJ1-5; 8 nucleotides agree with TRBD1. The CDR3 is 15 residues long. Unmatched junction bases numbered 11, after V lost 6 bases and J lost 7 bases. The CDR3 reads CASSPRSGGGQPQHF. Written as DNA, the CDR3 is TGTGCCAGCAGCCCCAGGTCAGGGGGCGGCCAGCCCCAGCATTTT.

The CDR3: CAIKGPADTEAFF. Here the CDR3 DNA reads TGTGCCATCAAGGGACCGGCGGACACTGAAGCTTTCTTT. V and J are TRBV10-3 and TRBJ1-1; D may be TRBD1 (5 bases). The CDR3 sequence is 13 residues long. V lost 7 bases, J lost 3 bases, and 12 bases lay in between. Germline assignment: CDR1 ENHRY and CDR2 SYGVKD.

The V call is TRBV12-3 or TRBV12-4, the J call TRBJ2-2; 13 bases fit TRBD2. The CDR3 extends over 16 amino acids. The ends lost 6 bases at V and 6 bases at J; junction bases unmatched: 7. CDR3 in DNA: TGTGCCAGCAGCCATTGGACTAGCGGGAGTCCCGGGGAGCTGTTTTTT. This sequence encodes CASSHWTSGSPGELFF.

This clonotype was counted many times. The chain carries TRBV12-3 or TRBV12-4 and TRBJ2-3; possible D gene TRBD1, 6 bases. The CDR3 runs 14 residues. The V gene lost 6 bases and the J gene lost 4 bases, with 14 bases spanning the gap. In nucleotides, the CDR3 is TGTGCCAGCAGAGGGGGAGATGGAGCAGATACGCAGTATTTT. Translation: CASRGGDGADTQYF.

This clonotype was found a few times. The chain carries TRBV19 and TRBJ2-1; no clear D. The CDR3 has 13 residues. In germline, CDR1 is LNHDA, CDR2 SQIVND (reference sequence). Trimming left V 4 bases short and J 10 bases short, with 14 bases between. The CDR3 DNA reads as TGTGCCAGTAGTACTCAAACGGGTTACGAGCAGTTCTTC. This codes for CASSTQTGYEQFF.

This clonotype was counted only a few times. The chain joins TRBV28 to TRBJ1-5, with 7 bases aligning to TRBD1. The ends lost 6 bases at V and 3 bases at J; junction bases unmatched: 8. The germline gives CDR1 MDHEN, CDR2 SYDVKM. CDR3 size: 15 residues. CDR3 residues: CASRIMTGNNQPQHF. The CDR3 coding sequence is TGTGCCAGCAGAATCATGACAGGGAACAATCAGCCCCAGCATTTT.

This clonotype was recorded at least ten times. The CDR3: CSATTRTSGAQTDTQYF. CDR3 DNA sequence: TGCAGTGCCACCACGAGGACTAGCGGGGCGCAAACAGATACGCAGTATTTT. The chain carries TRBV20-1 and TRBJ2-3; 12 bases fit TRBD2. The CDR3 is 17 amino acids. V was pared by 6 bases and J by 3 bases, with 13 bases of the junction left unmatched. Germline loops: CDR1 DFQATT, CDR2 SNEGSKA (reference sequence).